This is a list of T cell receptor beta chains from one sample in a study of shared clonotypes between healthy human individuals. Using immunoSEQ multiplex PCR, the repertoire was profiled, and TCRdb retains in-frame clones only, with some absent. In the table there are approximately 740,000 clones, 74% of which are singletons. Sequenced sample: memory CD4+ T cells sorted from blood. Every receptor here comes from a woman between 25 and 40 years old in good health. CDR3s include the opening cysteine and the closing phenylalanine or tryptophan. The order of the fields is D gene, clone size, V gene, J gene, CDR3 protein, CDR3 DNA. The D gene is left open where the match is weak. Size values are once, few and many counts, or a class for expanded clones, and some rows have none.

D: TRBD2
size: -
V: TRBV6-1
J: TRBJ2-3
CDR3: CASSATSGESTDTQYF
DNA: TGTGCCAGCAGTGCGACTAGCGGGGAAAGCACAGATACGCAGTATTTT

D: TRBD2
size: -
V: TRBV9
J: TRBJ2-7
CDR3: CASSVGASGMYEQYF
DNA: TGTGCCAGCAGCGTAGGGGCTAGCGGGATGTACGAGCAGTACTTC

D: -
size: -
V: TRBV28
J: TRBJ1-2
CDR3: CASSFTANYGYTF
DNA: TGTGCCAGCAGTTTCACAGCTAACTATGGCTACACCTTC

D: TRBD1
size: -
V: TRBV2
J: TRBJ2-1
CDR3: CASRVTGSLHNEQFF
DNA: TGTGCCAGCAGGGTGACAGGGTCCTTACACAATGAGCAGTTCTTC

D: -
size: few
V: TRBV6-1
J: TRBJ2-6
CDR3: CASSEGVTVSGANVLTF
DNA: TGTGCCAGCAGTGAAGGAGTGACAGTCTCTGGGGCCAACGTCCTGACTTTC

D: -
size: -
V: TRBV5-1
J: TRBJ2-5
CDR3: CASSLALPIETQYF
DNA: TGCGCCAGCAGCTTGGCTCTCCCGATAGAGACCCAGTACTTC

D: TRBD1
size: -
V: TRBV28
J: TRBJ2-2
CDR3: CASAGTGAFGELFF
DNA: TGTGCCAGCGCCGGGACAGGGGCTTTCGGGGAGCTGTTTTTT

D: TRBD1
size: -
V: TRBV30
J: TRBJ2-4
CDR3: CAWGLGQENIQYF
DNA: TGTGCCTGGGGACTGGGACAGGAAAACATTCAGTACTTC

D: -
size: -
V: TRBV11-3
J: TRBJ1-1
CDR3: CASSLGRGNTEAFF
DNA: TGTGCCAGCAGCTTAGGTCGGGGGAACACTGAAGCTTTCTTT

D: -
size: -
V: TRBV7-9
J: TRBJ2-5
CDR3: CASSLGGAVQETQYF
DNA: TGTGCCAGCAGCTTAGGGGGGGCGGTCCAAGAGACCCAGTACTTC

D: TRBD1
size: -
V: TRBV5-1
J: TRBJ2-2
CDR3: CASSSGTEFTGELFF
DNA: TGCGCCAGCAGCTCCGGGACAGAGTTTACCGGGGAGCTGTTTTTT

D: -
size: -
V: TRBV6-6
J: TRBJ1-3
CDR3: CASNKDRAISGNTIYF
DNA: TGTGCCAGCAACAAGGACAGAGCTATCTCTGGAAACACCATATATTTT

D: -
size: -
V: TRBV7-9
J: TRBJ1-1
CDR3: CASSLVQGKANTEAFF
DNA: TGTGCCAGCAGCTTAGTGCAGGGTAAAGCGAACACTGAAGCTTTCTTT

D: -
size: -
V: TRBV10-3
J: TRBJ2-7
CDR3: CAIKAGTYEQYF
DNA: TGTGCCATCAAGGCCGGAACCTACGAGCAGTACTTC

D: -
size: many
V: TRBV5-1
J: TRBJ2-1
CDR3: CASSLDSSSYNEQFF
DNA: TGCGCCAGCAGTCTGGACTCAAGCTCCTACAATGAGCAGTTCTTC

D: TRBD1
size: -
V: TRBV6-5
J: TRBJ1-1
CDR3: CASRKRQGANTEAFF
DNA: TGTGCCAGCAGAAAACGACAGGGGGCGAACACTGAAGCTTTCTTT

D: -
size: -
V: TRBV18
J: TRBJ2-7
CDR3: CASSPPGPNYYEQYF
DNA: TGTGCCAGCTCACCACCGGGACCCAACTACTACGAGCAGTACTTC

D: -
size: -
V: TRBV29-1
J: TRBJ2-2
CDR3: CSAMRRRLTNTGELFF
DNA: TGCAGCGCCATGAGACGGCGGCTGACGAACACCGGGGAGCTGTTTTTT

D: -
size: -
V: TRBV15
J: TRBJ1-1
CDR3: CATSVWDTEAFF
DNA: TGTGCCACCAGCGTATGGGACACTGAAGCTTTCTTT

D: TRBD1
size: few
V: TRBV6-5
J: TRBJ1-4
CDR3: CASSSLQTGVGEKLFF
DNA: TGTGCCAGCAGTTCGCTTCAGACAGGGGTAGGAGAAAAACTGTTTTTT

D: -
size: few
V: TRBV9
J: TRBJ2-3
CDR3: CASSPLLGDTQYF
DNA: TGTGCCAGCAGCCCCCTGTTAGGGGATACGCAGTATTTT

D: -
size: once
V: TRBV19
J: TRBJ2-1
CDR3: CASSKTASSYNEQFF
DNA: TGTGCCAGTAGTAAGACAGCGAGCTCCTACAATGAGCAGTTCTTC

D: -
size: -
V: TRBV2
J: TRBJ2-7
CDR3: CASRLGPSVGEQYF
DNA: TGTGCCAGCAGATTAGGACCCTCGGTGGGTGAGCAGTACTTC

D: TRBD2
size: -
V: TRBV28
J: TRBJ2-7
CDR3: CASSLTSSGRGGQYF
DNA: TGTGCTAGCAGTTTGACGTCTAGCGGGAGGGGCGGGCAGTACTTC

D: TRBD1
size: many
V: TRBV5-4
J: TRBJ2-5
CDR3: CASSSGTDQETQYF
DNA: TGTGCCAGCAGTTCCGGGACAGACCAAGAGACCCAGTACTTC

D: TRBD1
size: -
V: TRBV5-1
J: TRBJ2-3
CDR3: CASIRTGDQGTDTQYF
DNA: TGCGCCAGCATAAGGACAGGGGACCAAGGCACAGATACGCAGTATTTT

D: TRBD1
size: -
V: TRBV5-1
J: TRBJ1-4
CDR3: CASSPTGGVTEKLFF
DNA: TGCGCCAGCAGCCCGACAGGGGGCGTTACAGAAAAACTGTTTTTT

D: TRBD1
size: -
V: TRBV5-1
J: TRBJ2-1
CDR3: CASSYRDSSSEQFF
DNA: TGCGCCAGCAGCTACCGGGACAGTTCGTCCGAGCAGTTCTTC

D: TRBD2
size: -
V: TRBV15
J: TRBJ2-7
CDR3: CATSLQRTSGYEQYF
DNA: TGTGCCACCAGCCTCCAAAGGACTAGCGGATACGAGCAGTACTTC

D: -
size: -
V: TRBV6-1
J: TRBJ2-5
CDR3: CASSVGGGQETQYF
DNA: TGTGCCAGCAGTGTGGGGGGAGGCCAAGAGACCCAGTACTTC

D: -
size: few
V: TRBV6-5
J: TRBJ2-3
CDR3: CASSYVGGTSTDTQYF
DNA: TGTGCCAGCAGTTACGTCGGAGGGACTAGCACAGATACGCAGTATTTT

D: -
size: -
V: TRBV4-1
J: TRBJ1-5
CDR3: CASSQDPYGNQPQHF
DNA: TGCGCCAGCAGCCAAGATCCATATGGGAATCAGCCCCAGCATTTT

D: -
size: -
V: TRBV5-1
J: TRBJ2-2
CDR3: CASSLFSLSRVTAGELFF
DNA: TGCGCCAGCAGCTTGTTCTCCCTGAGCCGCGTGACGGCCGGGGAGCTGTTTTTT

D: -
size: -
V: TRBV29-1
J: TRBJ2-3
CDR3: CSAMNHRTVTQYF
DNA: TGCAGCGCGATGAACCACCGCACCGTTACGCAGTATTTT

D: -
size: once
V: TRBV11-2
J: TRBJ2-7
CDR3: CASSLGGGTTPYF
DNA: TGTGCCAGCAGCCTAGGGGGCGGGACTACCCCGTACTTC

D: -
size: few
V: TRBV5-6
J: TRBJ2-7
CDR3: CASSSLDSTYEQYF
DNA: TGTGCCAGCAGCTCTCTTGACAGTACCTACGAGCAGTACTTC

D: TRBD1
size: -
V: TRBV19
J: TRBJ1-4
CDR3: CASSITGTGEKLFF
DNA: TGTGCCAGTAGTATTACCGGGACAGGGGAAAAACTGTTTTTT

D: TRBD1
size: -
V: TRBV14
J: TRBJ1-1
CDR3: CASSQGDSREAFF
DNA: TGTGCCAGCAGCCAAGGGGACAGCCGTGAAGCTTTCTTT

D: -
size: -
V: TRBV7-2
J: TRBJ2-2
CDR3: CASSLGFAPWTGELFF
DNA: TGTGCCAGCAGCTTAGGCTTCGCCCCCTGGACCGGGGAGCTGTTTTTT

D: TRBD2
size: -
V: TRBV6-1
J: TRBJ2-7
CDR3: CASRPGLAGSYEQYF
DNA: TGTGCCAGCAGACCGGGACTAGCGGGATCCTACGAGCAGTACTTC

D: -
size: -
V: TRBV15
J: TRBJ2-1
CDR3: CATSRAARPNEQFF
DNA: TGTGCCACCAGCAGAGCGGCTAGACCCAATGAGCAGTTCTTC

D: -
size: -
V: TRBV7-2
J: TRBJ1-2
CDR3: CASSLGGGFYGYTF
DNA: TGTGCCAGCAGCTTAGGCGGGGGGTTCTATGGCTACACCTTC

D: TRBD1
size: -
V: TRBV11-2
J: TRBJ1-1
CDR3: CASSQGQGATEAFF
DNA: TGTGCCAGCAGCCAAGGACAGGGGGCAACTGAAGCTTTCTTT

D: -
size: -
V: TRBV13
J: TRBJ2-2
CDR3: CAWRGPNTGELFF
DNA: TGTGCCTGGCGGGGGCCTAACACCGGGGAGCTGTTTTTT

D: TRBD1
size: -
V: TRBV11-2
J: TRBJ1-2
CDR3: CASSLDRGNYGYTF
DNA: TGTGCCAGCAGCTTAGACAGGGGGAACTATGGCTACACCTTC

D: TRBD2
size: few
V: TRBV6-1
J: TRBJ2-5
CDR3: CASSGLAGGLPETQYF
DNA: TGTGCCAGCAGTGGACTAGCGGGAGGCCTTCCGGAGACCCAGTACTTC